One sample yielded the 12 T cell receptor beta chains listed below, sequenced in a study of spatial heterogeneity in lung cancer. Study-wide findings and caveats: Tumor mutation count correlated with how many alpha and beta TCRs expanded intratumorally.

Antigen specificity for these receptors is unknown. Each CDR3 protein gets one entry after TCRdb re-called the 5' RACE reads with MiXCR. The table records more than 15,000 distinct CDR3 sequences, about 6.3% of them present only once. As for time point: sample taken at primary tumor resection. The material sequenced was lung tumor tissue, taken at surgery. These receptors came from a female donor with early-stage non-small cell lung cancer.

As to this clonotype: Since a much larger clone is just one base distant, this may be a read error. V is TRBV6-1 and J is TRBJ1-2; D remains unclear. The CDR3 sequence is 12 residues long. The germline V gene encodes CDR1 MNHNS and CDR2 SASEGT. V was clipped by 7 bases and J by 1 base, with 7 bases between them. Here the CDR3 DNA reads TGTGCCAGCATCCAAGATAACTATGGCTACACCTTC. Translated, it gives CASIQDNYGYTF.

This clonotype has a count of ten or more. This chain connects TRBV28 to TRBJ2-1, with 9 bases aligning to TRBD2. V lost 6 bases, J lost 3 bases, and 3 bases stayed unmatched. The CDR3 has 14 amino acids. Germline V gene data show CDR1 as MDHEN and CDR2 as SYDVKM. The CDR3 is CASRNSGSYNEQFF. The CDR3 bases are TGTGCCAGCAGAAATAGCGGGAGCTACAATGAGCAGTTCTTC.

This clonotype was observed many times. The chain uses TRBV20-1 and TRBJ2-2; no definite D call. This CDR3 contains 14 residues. V lost 3 bases and J 5 bases, leaving 13 bases between the germline ends. CDR1 is DFQATT and CDR2 is SNEGSKA in the germline V gene (reference sequence). The CDR3 DNA sequence: TGCAGTGCTAGCTCCCGCTGGGGAACCGGGGAGCTGTTTTTT. The encoded protein is CSASSRWGTGELFF.

There are many counts of this clonotype. The chain carries TRBV28 and TRBJ2-7; no clear D gene. This CDR3 comprises 17 residues. Trimming removed 5 bases at V and 2 bases at J, with 22 bases between. Germline lookup yields CDR1 MDHEN and CDR2 SYDVKM. DNA for the CDR3: TGTGCCAGCAGTATTCCTAGTGGGTACTTATTACCCTACGAGCAGTACTTC. Translated: CASSIPSGYLLPYEQYF.

This clonotype has at least ten counts. The chain links TRBV12-3 or TRBV12-4 to TRBJ2-1; TRBD2 aligns across 12 bases. The V segment lost 4 bases and the J segment 8 bases; nucleotides outside the gene matches: 9. This CDR3 is 16 amino acids long. The CDR3 DNA follows: TGTGCCAGCAGTTCCCTGAGGGCTAGCGGGAGGGATGAGCAGTTCTTC. It translates to CASSSLRASGRDEQFF.

In this sample, this clonotype turned up many times. V gene TRBV20-1 combines with J gene TRBJ2-2; 7 bases are a match to TRBD1. The V segment lost 3 bases and the J segment 7 bases; nucleotides outside the gene matches: 8. The CDR3 has 14 amino acids. CDR1 is DFQATT, CDR2 SNEGSKA, per germline (reference sequence). The CDR3 loop reads CSASRDSSIGELFF. The CDR3 DNA follows: TGCAGTGCTAGCAGGGACAGTTCAATCGGGGAGCTGTTTTTT.

This clonotype occurred many times. The rearrangement uses TRBV29-1 and TRBJ2-3, with D perhaps TRBD2 (5 bases). Germline CDR1 is SQVTM and CDR2 is ANQGSEA. Trimming took 3 bases from V and 0 from J, leaving 7 bases between them. This CDR3 has 13 amino acids. The CDR3 bases are TGCAGCGTTGACAGCGGAAGCACAGATACGCAGTATTTT. It is translated as CSVDSGSTDTQYF.

In this sample, this clonotype turned up many times. The V gene is TRBV7-9, the J gene TRBJ2-3, with D unresolved. Germline V lookup: CDR1 SEHNR, CDR2 FQNEAQ (reference sequence). Deletions cut 5 bases from V and 2 bases from J, with 8 bases between. The CDR3 consists of 13 residues. CDR3 in DNA: TGTGCCAGCAGCAAACTGTCCACAGATACGCAGTATTTT. It codes for CASSKLSTDTQYF. The full variable domain, its missing parts supplied by reference TRBV7-9 and TRBJ2-3, is DTGVSQNPRHKITKRGQNVTFRCDPISEHNRLYWYRQTLGQGPEFLTYFQNEAQLEKSRLLSDRFSAERPKGSFSTLEIQRTEQGDSAMYLCASSKLSTDTQYFGPGTRLTVL.

This clonotype was counted many times. The chain recombines TRBV29-1 with TRBJ2-7; D gene ambiguous. V lost 4 bases and J lost 2, with 15 bases in between. CDR1 is SQVTM and CDR2 is ANQGSEA in the germline V gene. The CDR3 is made up of 14 amino acids. The CDR3 region has the DNA TGCAGCGTTGCAAGGCAGGTAGCTCCCTACGAGCAGTACTTC. As protein: CSVARQVAPYEQYF.

Many counts were recorded for this clonotype. The chain combines TRBV6-1 with TRBJ2-1; 13 bases are a match to TRBD2. CDR3 length: 16 residues. In germline, CDR1 is MNHNS, CDR2 SASEGT. The V gene end was trimmed by 6 bases and the J gene end by 6 bases; junction bases not matched to a gene: 8. CDR3: CASSYTSGRGFNEQFF. DNA of the CDR3: TGTGCCAGCAGCTACACTAGCGGGAGGGGGTTCAATGAGCAGTTCTTC.

This clonotype was seen repeatedly, ten times or more. V and J are TRBV4-2 and TRBJ2-3, with 7 positions matching TRBD2. The CDR3 has 15 residues. Trimming cost V 4 bases and J 6 bases; bases outside gene matches: 10. From germline, CDR1 is LGHNA and CDR2 YNFKEQ. Here the CDR3 DNA reads TGTGCCAGCAGCCCTAATCGGGACTATCGGGATACGCAGTATTTT. Protein sequence: CASSPNRDYRDTQYF.

The chain couples TRBV29-1 to TRBJ1-2; D might be TRBD1 (5 bases). The CDR3 contains 13 residues. V lost 7 bases, J lost 3 bases, and 15 bases lay in between. Per germline, CDR1 SQVTM and CDR2 ANQGSEA. Here the CDR3 DNA reads TGCAGCGCAGGACAAGGAAGGGACTATGGCTACACCTTC. This encodes CSAGQGRDYGYTF.